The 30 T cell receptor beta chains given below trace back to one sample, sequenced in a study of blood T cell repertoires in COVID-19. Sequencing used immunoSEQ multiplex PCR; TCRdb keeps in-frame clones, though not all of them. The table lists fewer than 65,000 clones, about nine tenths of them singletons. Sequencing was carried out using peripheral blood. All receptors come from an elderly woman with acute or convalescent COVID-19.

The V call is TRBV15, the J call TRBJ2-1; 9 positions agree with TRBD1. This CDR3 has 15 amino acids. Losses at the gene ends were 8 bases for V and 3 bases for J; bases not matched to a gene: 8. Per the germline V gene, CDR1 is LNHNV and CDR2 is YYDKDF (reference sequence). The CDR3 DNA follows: TGTGCCACCTCCACCGGGACAGGGAACTACAATGAGCAGTTCTTC. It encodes CATSTGTGNYNEQFF.

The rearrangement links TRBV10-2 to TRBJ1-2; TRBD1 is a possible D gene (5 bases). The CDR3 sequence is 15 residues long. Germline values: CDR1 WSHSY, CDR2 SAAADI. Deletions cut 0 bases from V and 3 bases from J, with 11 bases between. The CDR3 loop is CASSESSGGDYGYTF. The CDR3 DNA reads TGCGCCAGCAGTGAGTCGTCGGGGGGGGACTATGGCTACACCTTC.

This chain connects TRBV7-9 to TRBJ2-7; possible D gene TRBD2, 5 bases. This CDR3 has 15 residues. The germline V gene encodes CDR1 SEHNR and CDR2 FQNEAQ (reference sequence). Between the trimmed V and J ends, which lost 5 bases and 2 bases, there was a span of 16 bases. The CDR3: CASSDRAGGTYEQYF. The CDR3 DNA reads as TGTGCCAGCAGCGATAGAGCAGGAGGAACCTACGAGCAGTACTTC.

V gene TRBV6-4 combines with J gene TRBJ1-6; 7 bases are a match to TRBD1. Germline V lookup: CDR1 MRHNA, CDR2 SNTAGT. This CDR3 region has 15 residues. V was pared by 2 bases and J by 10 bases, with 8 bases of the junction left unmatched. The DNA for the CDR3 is TGTGCCAGCAGTGACAGAACAGGGGTAAAATCACCCCTCCACTTT. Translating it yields CASSDRTGVKSPLHF.

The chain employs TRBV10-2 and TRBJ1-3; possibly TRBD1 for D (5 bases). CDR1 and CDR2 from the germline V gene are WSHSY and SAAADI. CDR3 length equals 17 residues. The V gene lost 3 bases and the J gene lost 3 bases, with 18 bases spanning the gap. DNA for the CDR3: TGCGCCAGCAGTGATAACCATGGGGGGTCGCTTGGAAACACCATATATTTT. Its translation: CASSDNHGGSLGNTIYF.

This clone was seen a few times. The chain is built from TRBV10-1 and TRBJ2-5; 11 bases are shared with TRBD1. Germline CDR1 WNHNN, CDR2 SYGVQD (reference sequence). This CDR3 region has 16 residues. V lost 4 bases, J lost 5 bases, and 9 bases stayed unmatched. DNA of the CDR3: TGCGCCAGCAGTGCAATTAGGACAGGGGGCAGCGAGACCCAGTACTTC. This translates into CASSAIRTGGSETQYF.

CDR3 DNA: TGTGCCAGCAAAACCCGGGGGAGCACAGATACGCAGTATTTT. It codes for CASKTRGSTDTQYF. The J gene is TRBJ2-3, the V gene TRBV5-6; the D gene is possibly TRBD2 (6 bases). Trimming shortened V by 6 bases and J by 0 bases, and 11 bases separated the two germline ends. This CDR3 contains 14 residues. CDR1 SGHDT and CDR2 YYEEEE come from the germline V gene.

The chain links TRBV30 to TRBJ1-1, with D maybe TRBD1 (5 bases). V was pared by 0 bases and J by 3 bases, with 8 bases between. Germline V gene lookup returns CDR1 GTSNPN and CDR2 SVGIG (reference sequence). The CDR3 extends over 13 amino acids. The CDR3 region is CAWSVIGDTEAFF. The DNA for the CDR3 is TGTGCCTGGAGTGTAATAGGGGACACTGAAGCTTTCTTT.

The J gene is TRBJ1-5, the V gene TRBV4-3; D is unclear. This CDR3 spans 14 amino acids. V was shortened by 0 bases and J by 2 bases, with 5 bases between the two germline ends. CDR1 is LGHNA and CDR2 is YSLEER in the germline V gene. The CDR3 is CASSQEYGNQPQHF. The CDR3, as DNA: TGCGCCAGCAGCCAAGAGTATGGCAATCAGCCCCAGCATTTT.

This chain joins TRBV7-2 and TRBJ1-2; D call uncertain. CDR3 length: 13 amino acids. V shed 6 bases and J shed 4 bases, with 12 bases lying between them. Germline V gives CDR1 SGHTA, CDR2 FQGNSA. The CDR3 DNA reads TGTGCCAGCAGAGAGGGCGCCGGCTATGGCTACACCTTC. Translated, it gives CASREGAGYGYTF.

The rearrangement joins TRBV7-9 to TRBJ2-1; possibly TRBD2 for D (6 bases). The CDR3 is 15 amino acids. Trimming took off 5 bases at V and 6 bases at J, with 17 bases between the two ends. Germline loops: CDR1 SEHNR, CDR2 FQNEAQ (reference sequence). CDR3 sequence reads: CASSPPGGTANEQFF. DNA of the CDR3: TGTGCCAGCAGCCCTCCTGGGGGGACTGCCAATGAGCAGTTCTTC.

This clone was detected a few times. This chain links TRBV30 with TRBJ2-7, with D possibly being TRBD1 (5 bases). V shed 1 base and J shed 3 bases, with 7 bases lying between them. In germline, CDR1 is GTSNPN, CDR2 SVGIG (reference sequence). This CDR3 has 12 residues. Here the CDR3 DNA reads TGTGCCTGGAGTGCTACAGGCTACGAGCAGTACTTC. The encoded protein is CAWSATGYEQYF.

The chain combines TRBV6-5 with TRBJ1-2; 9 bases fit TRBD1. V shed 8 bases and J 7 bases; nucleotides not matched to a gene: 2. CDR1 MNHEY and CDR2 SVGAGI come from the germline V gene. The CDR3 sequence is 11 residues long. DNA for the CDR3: TGTGCCAGCCGACAGGGGGGTGGCTACACCTTC. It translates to CASRQGGGYTF.

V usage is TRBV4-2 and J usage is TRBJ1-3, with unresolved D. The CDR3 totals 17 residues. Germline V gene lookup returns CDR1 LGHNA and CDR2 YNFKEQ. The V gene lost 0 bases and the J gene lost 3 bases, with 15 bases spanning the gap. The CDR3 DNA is TGTGCCAGCAGCCAAGAATACGGGCTCGGGAGTGGAAACACCATATATTTT. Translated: CASSQEYGLGSGNTIYF.

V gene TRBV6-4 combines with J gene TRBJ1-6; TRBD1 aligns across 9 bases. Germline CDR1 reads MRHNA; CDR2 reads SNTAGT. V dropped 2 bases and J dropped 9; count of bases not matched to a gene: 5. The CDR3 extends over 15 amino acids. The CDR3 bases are TGTGCCAGCAGTGACACGGGACAGGGAGGTTCACCCCTCCACTTT. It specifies CASSDTGQGGSPLHF.

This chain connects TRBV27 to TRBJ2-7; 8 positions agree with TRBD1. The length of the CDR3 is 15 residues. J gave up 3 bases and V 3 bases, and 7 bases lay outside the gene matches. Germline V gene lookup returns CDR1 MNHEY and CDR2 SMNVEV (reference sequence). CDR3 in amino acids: CASSLSGQGVYEQYF. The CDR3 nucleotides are TGTGCCAGCAGTTTGTCAGGACAGGGAGTCTACGAGCAGTACTTC.

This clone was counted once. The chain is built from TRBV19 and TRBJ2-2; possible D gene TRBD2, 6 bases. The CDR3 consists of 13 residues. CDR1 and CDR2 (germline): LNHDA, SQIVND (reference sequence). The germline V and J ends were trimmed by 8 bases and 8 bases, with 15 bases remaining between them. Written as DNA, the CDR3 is TGTGCCAGTCCTTCGCGGGAATCGGGGGAGCTGTTTTTT. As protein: CASPSRESGELFF. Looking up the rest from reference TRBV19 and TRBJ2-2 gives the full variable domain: DGGITQSPKYLFRKEGQNVTLSCEQNLNHDAMYWYRQDPGQGLRLIYYSQIVNDFQKGDIAEGYSVSREKKESFPLTVTSAQKNPTAFYLCASPSRESGELFFGEGSRLTVL.

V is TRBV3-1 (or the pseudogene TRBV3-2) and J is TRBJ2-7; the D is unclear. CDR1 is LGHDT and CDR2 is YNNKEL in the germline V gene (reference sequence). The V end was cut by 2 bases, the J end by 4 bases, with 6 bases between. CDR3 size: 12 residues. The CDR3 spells CASSQTRYEQYF. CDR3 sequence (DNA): TGTGCCAGCAGCCAAACCCGGTACGAGCAGTACTTC.

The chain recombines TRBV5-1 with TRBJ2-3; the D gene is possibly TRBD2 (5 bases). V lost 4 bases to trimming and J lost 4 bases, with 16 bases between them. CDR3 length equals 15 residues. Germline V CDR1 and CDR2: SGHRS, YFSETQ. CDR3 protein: CASSLFGLRADTQYF. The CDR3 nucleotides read TGCGCCAGCAGCCTGTTCGGTCTGCGGGCAGATACGCAGTATTTT. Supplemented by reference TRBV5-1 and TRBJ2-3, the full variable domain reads KAGVTQTPRYLIKTRGQQVTLSCSPISGHRSVSWYQQTPGQGLQFLFEYFSETQRNKGNFPGRFSGRQFSNSRSEMNVSTLELGDSALYLCASSLFGLRADTQYFGPGTRLTVL.

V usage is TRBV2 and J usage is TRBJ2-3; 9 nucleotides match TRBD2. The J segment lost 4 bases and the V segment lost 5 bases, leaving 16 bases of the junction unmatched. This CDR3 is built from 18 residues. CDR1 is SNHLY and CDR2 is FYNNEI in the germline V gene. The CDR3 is CASSYLRAGGAWADTQYF. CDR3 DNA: TGTGCCAGCAGTTACCTGCGAGCGGGAGGTGCTTGGGCAGATACGCAGTATTTT. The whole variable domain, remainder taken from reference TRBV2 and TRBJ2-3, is EPEVTQTPSHQVTQMGQEVILRCVPISNHLYFYWYRQILGQKVEFLVSFYNNEISEKSEIFDDQFSVERPDGSNFTLKIRSTKLEDSAMYFCASSYLRAGGAWADTQYFGPGTRLTVL.

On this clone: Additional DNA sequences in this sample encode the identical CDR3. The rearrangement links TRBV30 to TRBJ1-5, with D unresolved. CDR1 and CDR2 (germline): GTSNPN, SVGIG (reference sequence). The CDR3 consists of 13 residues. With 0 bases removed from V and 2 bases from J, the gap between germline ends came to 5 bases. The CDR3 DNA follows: TGTGCCTGGAGTGTGCAGGGCAATCAGCCCCAGCATTTT. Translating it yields CAWSVQGNQPQHF. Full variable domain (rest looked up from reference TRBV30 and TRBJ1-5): SQTIHQWPATLVQPVGSPLSLECTVEGTSNPNLYWYRQAAGRGLQLLFYSVGIGQISSEVPQNLSASRPQDRQFILSSKKLLLSDSGFYLCAWSVQGNQPQHFGDGTRLSIL.

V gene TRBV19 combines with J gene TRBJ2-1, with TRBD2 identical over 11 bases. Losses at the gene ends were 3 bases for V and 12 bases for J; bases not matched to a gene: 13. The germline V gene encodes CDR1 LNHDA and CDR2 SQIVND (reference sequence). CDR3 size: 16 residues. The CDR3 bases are TGTGCCAGTAGTATTTCTAGCGGGGGGCCGAATATTGGGCAGTTCTTC. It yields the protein CASSISSGGPNIGQFF.

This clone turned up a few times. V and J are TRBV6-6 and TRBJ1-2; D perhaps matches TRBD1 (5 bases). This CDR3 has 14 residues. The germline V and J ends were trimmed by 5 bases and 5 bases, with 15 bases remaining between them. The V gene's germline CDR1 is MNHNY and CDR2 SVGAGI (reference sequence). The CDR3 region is CASSPQTEPYGYTF. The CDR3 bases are TGTGCCAGCAGTCCCCAGACAGAACCTTATGGCTACACCTTC.

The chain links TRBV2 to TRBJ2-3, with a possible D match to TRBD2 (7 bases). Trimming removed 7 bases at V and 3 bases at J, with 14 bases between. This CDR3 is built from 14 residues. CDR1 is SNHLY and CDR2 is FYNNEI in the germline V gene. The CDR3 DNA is TGTGCCAGCACCGAAGGGGGGGGGACAGATACGCAGTATTTT. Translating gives CASTEGGGTDTQYF.

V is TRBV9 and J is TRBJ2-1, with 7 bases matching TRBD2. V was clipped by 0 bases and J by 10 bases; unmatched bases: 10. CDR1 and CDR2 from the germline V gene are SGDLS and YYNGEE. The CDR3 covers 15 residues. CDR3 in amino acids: CASSVADPSGTEQFF. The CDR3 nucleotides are TGTGCCAGCAGCGTAGCCGACCCTAGCGGCACGGAGCAGTTCTTC.

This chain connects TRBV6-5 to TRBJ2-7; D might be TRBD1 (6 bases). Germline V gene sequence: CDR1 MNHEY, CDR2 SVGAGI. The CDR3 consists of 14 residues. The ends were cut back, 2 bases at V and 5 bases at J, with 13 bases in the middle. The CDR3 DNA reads TGTGCCAGCAGTTACCTTCAGGGGTTCAACGAGCAGTACTTC. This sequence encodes CASSYLQGFNEQYF.

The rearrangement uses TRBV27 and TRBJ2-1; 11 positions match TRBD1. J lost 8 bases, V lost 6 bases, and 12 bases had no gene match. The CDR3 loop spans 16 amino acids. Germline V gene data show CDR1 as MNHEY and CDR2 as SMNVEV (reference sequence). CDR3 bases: TGTGCCAGCAGCACAGCGGACAGGGGGCGCGTCTATGAGCAGTTCTTC. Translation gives CASSTADRGRVYEQFF.

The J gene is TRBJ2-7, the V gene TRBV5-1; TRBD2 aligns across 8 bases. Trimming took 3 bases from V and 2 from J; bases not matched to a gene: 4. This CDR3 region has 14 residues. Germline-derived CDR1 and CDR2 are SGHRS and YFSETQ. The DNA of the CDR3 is TGCGCCAGCAGCTCGGGGGGGGGTCCCTACGAGCAGTACTTC. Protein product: CASSSGGGPYEQYF.

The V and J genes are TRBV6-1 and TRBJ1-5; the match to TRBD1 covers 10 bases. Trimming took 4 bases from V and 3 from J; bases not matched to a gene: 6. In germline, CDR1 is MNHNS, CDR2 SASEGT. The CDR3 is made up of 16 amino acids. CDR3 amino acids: CASSGQGAFNNQPQHF. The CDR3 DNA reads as TGTGCCAGCAGTGGACAGGGGGCCTTTAACAATCAGCCCCAGCATTTT.

This CDR3 reads CASSYSQGRAGELFF. The CDR3 nucleotides read TGTGCCAGCAGTTACTCTCAGGGGAGGGCCGGGGAGCTGTTTTTT. This chain joins TRBV6-2 or TRBV6-3 and TRBJ2-2; tentatively, D is TRBD2 (7 bases). The ends were cut back, 0 bases at V and 6 bases at J, with 11 bases in the middle. The V gene's germline CDR1 is MNHEY and CDR2 SVGEGT. The CDR3 contains 15 residues.